These 15 T cell receptor beta chains originate from one sample sequenced in a study of T cells in Graves' hyperthyroidism and ophthalmopathy. TCR beta CDR3 sequences were amplified from RNA transcripts. Using the HTBI primer set, a first-round RT-PCR was run on the TCR CDR3. In TCRdb, the multiplex PCR reads were re-called with MiXCR into one record per CDR3 protein. Among some 620,000 distinct CDR3 sequences, about 17% were seen once, and the ten largest hold less than 4.5%. The sample consisted of blood. Every receptor here comes from a woman aged 25 to 45 with Graves' hyperthyroidism.

This clonotype was counted only a few times. The CDR3 is CSARDLGQAPYEQYF. The CDR3 nucleotides are TGCAGTGCTAGAGATTTAGGACAGGCTCCCTACGAGCAGTACTTC. The chain couples TRBV20-1 to TRBJ2-7; TRBD1 aligns across 7 bases. V shed 0 bases and J 2 bases; nucleotides not matched to a gene: 7. The germline V gene has CDR1 DFQATT and CDR2 SNEGSKA (reference sequence). The CDR3 loop spans 15 amino acids.

This clonotype was observed at least ten times. The chain has TRBV20-1 and TRBJ2-7; D uncertain. Germline values: CDR1 DFQATT, CDR2 SNEGSKA (reference sequence). The CDR3 loop spans 14 amino acids. Trimming pared 0 bases from V and 0 bases from J, leaving 9 bases between. The DNA for the CDR3 is TGCAGTGCTAGAGATAACTCGTTCTCCTACGAGCAGTACTTC. Translated: CSARDNSFSYEQYF.

This clonotype showed up many times. V gene TRBV20-1 combines with J gene TRBJ2-7, with 11 bases that match TRBD1. This CDR3 is built from 14 residues. After removal of 3 bases from V and 3 bases from J, the junction contained 4 bases not matched to a gene. Per germline, CDR1 DFQATT and CDR2 SNEGSKA (reference sequence). CDR3 amino acids: CSARRDRGIYEQYF. CDR3 nucleotide sequence: TGCAGTGCTAGGCGGGACAGGGGGATCTACGAGCAGTACTTC.

There are a few counts of this clonotype. The chain combines TRBV20-1 with TRBJ2-4; no reliable D call. Per germline, CDR1 DFQATT and CDR2 SNEGSKA (reference sequence). Trimming removed 4 bases at V and 0 bases at J, with 13 bases between. This CDR3 contains 15 residues. The CDR3 here is CSAISGVIAKNIQYF. In DNA form, the CDR3 reads TGCAGTGCTATTTCGGGCGTTATAGCCAAAAACATTCAGTACTTC.

The sample holds many counts of this clonotype. The gene calls are TRBV7-3 and TRBJ2-7; TRBD2 aligns across 9 bases. Germline values: CDR1 SGHTA, CDR2 FQGTGA. The CDR3 totals 13 residues. The ends lost 5 bases at V and 3 bases at J; junction bases unmatched: 2. The CDR3 sequence is CASSPTSGYEQYF. The CDR3 bases are TGTGCCAGCAGCCCGACTAGCGGCTACGAGCAGTACTTC. The complete variable domain, with remaining parts taken from reference TRBV7-3 and TRBJ2-7, reads GAGVSQTPSNKVTEKGKYVELRCDPISGHTALYWYRQSLGQGPEFLIYFQGTGAADDSGLPNDRFFAVRPEGSVSTLKIQRTERGDSAVYLCASSPTSGYEQYFGPGTRLTVT.

This clonotype was seen more than once but under ten times. This chain links TRBV10-3 with TRBJ1-1; D is uncertain. CDR1 and CDR2 from the germline V gene are ENHRY and SYGVKD. The CDR3 has 12 residues. V was clipped by 1 base and J by 4 bases, with 4 bases between them. CDR3 protein: CAISEFGTEAFF. CDR3 nucleotide sequence: TGTGCCATCAGTGAGTTCGGCACTGAAGCTTTCTTT.

Many counts were recorded for this clonotype. The chain recombines TRBV14 with TRBJ2-7; D not resolved. CDR1 is SGHDN, CDR2 FVKESK, per germline. Trimming pared 0 bases from V and 3 bases from J, leaving 9 bases between. This CDR3 comprises 14 residues. The CDR3: CASSQDRTFYEQYF. In DNA form, the CDR3 reads TGTGCCAGCAGCCAAGATAGGACGTTCTACGAGCAGTACTTC.

This clonotype was seen a few times. The chain is built from TRBV20-1 and TRBJ2-1; D possibly corresponds to TRBD2 (6 bases). The CDR3 is 15 residues long. Germline V gives CDR1 DFQATT, CDR2 SNEGSKA (reference sequence). Trimming shortened V by 0 bases and J by 4 bases, and 13 bases separated the two germline ends. This CDR3 is CSARDLASEYNEQFF. The CDR3 DNA is TGCAGTGCTAGAGATCTTGCTAGCGAGTACAATGAGCAGTTCTTC.

The chain employs TRBV4-1 and TRBJ1-1, with 7 bases aligning to TRBD1. The CDR3 has 12 amino acids. Trimming at V came to 1 base and at J to 12 bases, leaving 5 bases not matched to a gene. Germline assignment: CDR1 MGHRA and CDR2 YSYEKL. The CDR3: CASSQGQGTTFF. DNA for the CDR3: TGCGCCAGCAGCCAAGGACAGGGAACGACTTTCTTT.

This clonotype was found many times. This chain links TRBV5-6 with TRBJ2-2, with D tentatively TRBD1 (6 bases). The CDR3 loop spans 17 amino acids. V was trimmed by 3 bases and J by 0 bases, leaving 15 bases between them. Germline V gene lookup returns CDR1 SGHDT and CDR2 YYEEEE. The CDR3 DNA reads as TGTGCCAGCAGCTCCACCGACAGGTTCGCGAACACCGGGGAGCTGTTTTTT. Amino acid sequence: CASSSTDRFANTGELFF.

J is TRBJ2-5 and V is TRBV6-1; D possibly corresponds to TRBD2 (5 bases). The CDR3 has 14 amino acids. V was clipped by 5 bases and J by 5 bases, with 15 bases between them. The germline V gene has CDR1 MNHNS and CDR2 SASEGT. The CDR3, as DNA: TGTGCCAGCAGTCCTGGCCTAGCTTTGGAGACCCAGTACTTC. This sequence encodes CASSPGLALETQYF.

The chain carries TRBV6-1 and TRBJ2-5; the D gene is possibly TRBD2 (6 bases). Germline lookup yields CDR1 MNHNS and CDR2 SASEGT. Between the trimmed V and J ends, which lost 8 bases and 2 bases, there was a span of 18 bases. This CDR3 region has 15 residues. The chain's CDR3 is CASSGVVAGQETQYF. CDR3 bases: TGTGCCAGCTCGGGTGTCGTCGCGGGACAAGAGACCCAGTACTTC.

This clonotype occurred many times. CDR3 nucleotides: TGTGCCAGCAGCTTACTTCCAGGACCGTATGGCTACACCTTC. Its protein product is CASSLLPGPYGYTF. V gene TRBV7-3 combines with J gene TRBJ1-2; D remains unclear. The CDR3 is 14 amino acids. CDR1 SGHTA and CDR2 FQGTGA come from the germline V gene. The V end was cut by 2 bases, the J end by 5 bases, with 12 bases between.

This clonotype was picked up many times. This rearrangement joins TRBV27 to TRBJ2-5; D gene ambiguous. CDR1 and CDR2 (germline): MNHEY, SMNVEV (reference sequence). CDR3 length: 11 residues. V lost 3 bases and J 7 bases, leaving 6 bases between the germline ends. CDR3 residues: CASSFSGTQYF. In DNA form, the CDR3 reads TGTGCCAGCAGTTTTTCTGGGACCCAGTACTTC.

This clonotype showed up just a few times. An end of the junction differs from the germline gene, which may be a read error. The chain couples TRBV9 to TRBJ2-7, with D hard to call. The germline V gene encodes CDR1 SGDLS and CDR2 YYNGEE. The CDR3 consists of 13 residues. CDR3 coding DNA: TGTGTCAGCAGCGTAGCCCAGAACTACGAGCAGTACTTC. It is translated as CVSSVAQNYEQYF.